Shown below are 27 T cell receptor beta chains from a single sample sequenced in a study of T cell repertoires in cytomegalovirus infection. In TCRdb, the reads were re-called with MiXCR into one record per CDR3 protein. The sample lists roughly 630,000 distinct CDR3 sequences; approximately 24% were seen once. The sample taken for sequencing was CD8+ T cells from PBMCs. The source of these receptors is a human donor in good health (CMV status not recorded). Some clones in this sample may be carry-over from other donors' samples.

V is TRBV6-6 and J is TRBJ2-1; D is unclear. V lost 0 bases to trimming and J lost 8 bases, with 11 bases between them. CDR1 is MNHNY, CDR2 SVGAGI, per germline (reference sequence). The CDR3 totals 14 residues. The CDR3: CASSYSGIKDEQFF. The DNA for the CDR3 is TGTGCCAGCAGTTACTCAGGTATCAAGGATGAGCAGTTCTTC.

This clonotype was picked up many times. The V call is TRBV7-9, the J call TRBJ2-1; 10 bases align to TRBD2. Trimming took 4 bases from V and 7 from J; bases not matched to a gene: 10. The length of the CDR3 is 16 residues. Germline assignment: CDR1 SEHNR and CDR2 FQNEAQ (reference sequence). The DNA of the CDR3 is TGTGCCAGCAGCTCCCCGGCTAGCGGGGGCCGGAATGAGCAGTTCTTC. This translates into CASSSPASGGRNEQFF.

This clonotype was counted at least ten times. J is TRBJ1-5 and V is TRBV27, with D hard to call. The CDR3 covers 14 residues. V lost 8 bases and J lost 5, with 16 bases in between. Germline V lookup: CDR1 MNHEY, CDR2 SMNVEV (reference sequence). The CDR3: CASSPGVNYQPQHF. The CDR3 DNA reads as TGTGCCAGCTCGCCTGGGGTAAATTATCAGCCCCAGCATTTT.

The sample holds many counts of this clonotype. The genes are TRBV7-6 and TRBJ2-1; TRBD1 aligns across 7 bases. J was trimmed by 8 bases and V by 6 bases; bases with no gene match: 7. The CDR3 loop spans 13 amino acids. From germline, CDR1 is SGHVS and CDR2 FNYEAQ. In DNA form, the CDR3 reads TGTGCCAGCAGGGGCCGACAGGGCCATGAGCAGTTCTTC. This gives the protein CASRGRQGHEQFF.

The table lists this clonotype with a few counts. The gene calls are TRBV28 and TRBJ1-2, with 8 bases that match TRBD1. Germline CDR1 MDHEN, CDR2 SYDVKM. This CDR3 is 16 amino acids long. Trimming removed 7 bases from V and 8 bases from J; junction bases left unmatched: 18. The CDR3 region has the DNA TGTGCCAGCATGGCACCGCAGGGGGCAAGAGTCCAGGGCTACACCTTC. This codes for CASMAPQGARVQGYTF.

The chain joins TRBV7-3 to TRBJ2-3; D call uncertain. V gave up 0 bases and J gave up 4 bases, with 11 bases separating them. The length of the CDR3 is 15 residues. The V gene's germline CDR1 is SGHTA and CDR2 FQGTGA. The CDR3 region is CASSLTPGRADTQYF. The CDR3 DNA reads as TGTGCCAGCAGCTTAACACCTGGAAGGGCAGATACGCAGTATTTT.

In this sample, this clonotype turned up a few times. The chain combines TRBV10-3 with TRBJ2-7; 10 bases map to TRBD2. CDR3 length equals 13 residues. The V gene's germline CDR1 is ENHRY and CDR2 SYGVKD. The V segment lost 10 bases and the J segment 2 bases; nucleotides outside the gene matches: 5. The CDR3 reads CATGTSAAYEQYV. CDR3 in DNA: TGTGCCACCGGGACTAGCGCTGCCTACGAGCAGTACGTC.

This clonotype was observed many times. The chain has TRBV27 and TRBJ1-6; D not certain. The CDR3 has 9 amino acids. The V end was cut by 8 bases, the J end by 11 bases, with 4 bases between. The germline V gene encodes CDR1 MNHEY and CDR2 SMNVEV (reference sequence). CDR3 sequence (DNA): TGTGCCAGCGGTCCACCCCTCCACTTT. Residues: CASGPPLHF.

This clonotype was seen a few times. The chain links TRBV6-5 to TRBJ2-2, with D perhaps matching TRBD1 or TRBD2 (6 bases each). V lost 0 bases, J lost 4 bases, and 9 bases lay in between. The CDR3 totals 15 residues. Germline assignment: CDR1 MNHEY and CDR2 SVGAGI. The CDR3 nucleotides are TGTGCCAGCAGTTACTCGGAGGGGGGCACCGGGGAGCTGTTTTTT. This codes for CASSYSEGGTGELFF.

This clonotype was detected many times. The J gene is TRBJ2-1, the V gene TRBV7-8, with 13 bases that match TRBD2. The junction had 7 bases not matched to a gene; V was cut back by 5 bases and J by 9 bases. CDR3 length equals 15 residues. CDR1 and CDR2 (germline): SGHVS, FQNEAQ. The CDR3 region has the DNA TGTGCCAGCAGCCCTCGGACTAGCGGGGGTGGTGAGCAGTTCTTC. Amino acids: CASSPRTSGGGEQFF.

The V and J genes are TRBV7-6 and TRBJ2-7, with D possibly being TRBD1 or TRBD2 (6 bases each). Trimming pared 0 bases from V and 5 bases from J, leaving 14 bases between. The CDR3 has 15 residues. Germline loops: CDR1 SGHVS, CDR2 FNYEAQ. CDR3 in amino acids: CASSLAWRGSNEQYF. The DNA of the CDR3 is TGTGCCAGCAGCTTAGCATGGAGGGGGAGCAACGAGCAGTACTTC.

In its sample, this clonotype was seen many times. V gene TRBV7-6 combines with J gene TRBJ1-1; 8 nucleotides align to TRBD1. Losses at the gene ends were 5 bases for V and 0 bases for J; bases not matched to a gene: 8. This CDR3 is 16 amino acids long. CDR1 and CDR2 (germline): SGHVS, FNYEAQ. CDR3 sequence: CASSRQGLGVNTEAFF. DNA of the CDR3: TGTGCCAGCAGCCGACAGGGGCTCGGGGTGAACACTGAAGCTTTCTTT.

This clonotype was recorded a few times. The rearrangement uses TRBV7-9 and TRBJ1-1, with 11 bases that match TRBD1. The V gene's germline CDR1 is SEHNR and CDR2 FQNEAQ (reference sequence). V shed 6 bases, J shed 7 bases, and the junction held 4 bases outside the gene matches. CDR3 length equals 13 residues. The CDR3 sequence: CASSSDRGREAFF. The CDR3, as DNA: TGTGCCAGCAGTTCGGACAGGGGGCGTGAAGCTTTCTTT.

The rearrangement uses TRBV14 and TRBJ2-7, with D maybe TRBD1 (6 bases). Deletions cut 0 bases from V and 2 bases from J, with 11 bases between. This CDR3 comprises 15 residues. Germline CDR1 and CDR2: SGHDN and FVKESK. This chain's CDR3 is CASSQETGLTYEQYV. CDR3 coding DNA: TGTGCCAGCAGCCAAGAGACAGGCCTAACCTACGAGCAGTACGTC.

This rearrangement joins TRBV20-1 to TRBJ1-2; D unclear. The ends were cut back, 2 bases at V and 0 bases at J, with 7 bases in the middle. Germline CDR1 and CDR2: DFQATT and SNEGSKA (reference sequence). CDR3 length: 13 amino acids. The DNA for the CDR3 is TGCAGTGCTAGACGGCAGACTAACTATGGCTACACCTTC. Encoded protein: CSARRQTNYGYTF.

At least ten counts were recorded for this clonotype. The chain links TRBV10-3 to TRBJ1-5; D unresolved. CDR1 and CDR2 from the germline V gene are ENHRY and SYGVKD. This CDR3 contains 14 residues. Trimming took 2 bases from V and 0 from J, leaving 5 bases between them. The CDR3 DNA reads as TGTGCCATCAGTGAGACAGCTAGCAATCAGCCCCAGCATTTT. This translates into CAISETASNQPQHF.

V is TRBV28 and J is TRBJ2-3; 7 bases are shared with TRBD1. Germline V lookup: CDR1 MDHEN, CDR2 SYDVKM. Losses at the gene ends were 5 bases for V and 4 bases for J; bases not matched to a gene: 18. The CDR3 loop spans 18 amino acids. In DNA, the CDR3 is TGTGCCAGCAGTACGATTCGGACAGGTACCGAGAGCTCAGATACGCAGTATTTT. It specifies CASSTIRTGTESSDTQYF.

This clonotype was observed a few times. V gene TRBV12-3 or TRBV12-4 combines with J gene TRBJ2-1; D unresolved. Trimming pared 5 bases from V and 13 bases from J, leaving 18 bases between. This CDR3 spans 13 amino acids. CDR3 protein: CASSPGEVTSQFF. In DNA form, the CDR3 reads TGTGCCAGCAGTCCTGGCGAGGTGACATCCCAGTTCTTC.

There are a few counts of this clonotype. This chain links TRBV6-2 or TRBV6-3 with TRBJ2-7, with TRBD1 matching 7 bases. The CDR3 runs to 13 residues. Germline-derived CDR1 and CDR2 are MNHEY and SVGEGT. V gave up 7 bases and J gave up 5 bases; unmatched junction bases: 8. The CDR3 bases are TGTGCCAGCAATGAAGACAGGGTACACGAGCAGTACTTC. As protein: CASNEDRVHEQYF.

This clonotype was recorded a few times. The rearrangement uses TRBV28 and TRBJ2-7; 7 bases align to TRBD2. The CDR3 totals 15 residues. V lost 5 bases and J lost 5; bases outside the gene matches: 12. Germline values: CDR1 MDHEN, CDR2 SYDVKM. CDR3 loop: CASSRGEATINEQYV. In DNA, the CDR3 is TGTGCCAGCAGTCGGGGGGAGGCTACTATCAACGAGCAGTACGTC.

This clonotype was seen repeatedly, ten times or more. V and J are TRBV7-2 and TRBJ1-6; 8 bases agree with TRBD1. J lost 6 bases, V lost 3 bases, and 7 bases had no gene match. Germline V CDR1 and CDR2: SGHTA, FQGNSA. The CDR3 spans 16 residues. CDR3 amino acids: CASSFGPGGRNSPLHF. CDR3 sequence (DNA): TGTGCCAGCAGCTTTGGTCCAGGGGGCCGTAATTCACCCCTCCACTTT.

This CDR3 is CASSYPGAANEQFF. The DNA for the CDR3 is TGTGCCAGCAGTTACCCGGGAGCGGCGAATGAGCAGTTCTTC. The rearrangement joins TRBV6-2 or TRBV6-3 to TRBJ2-1, with D tentatively TRBD2 (6 bases). The CDR3 extends over 14 amino acids. The V and J ends lost 2 bases and 7 bases respectively, with 12 bases between them. The germline gives CDR1 MNHEY, CDR2 SVGEGT.

J is TRBJ1-2 and V is TRBV27; TRBD1 matches at 7 bases. The J segment lost 11 bases and the V segment lost 8 bases, leaving 14 bases of the junction unmatched. The CDR3 sequence is 13 residues long. Germline V gene lookup returns CDR1 MNHEY and CDR2 SMNVEV (reference sequence). CDR3 region: CASASVGGSGYTF. The CDR3, as DNA: TGTGCCAGCGCCTCGGTAGGGGGCTCTGGGTACACCTTC.

This clonotype has a count of ten or more. The CDR3 here is CASSYSGTGYNEQFF. The CDR3 region has the DNA TGTGCCAGCAGTTATTCCGGGACAGGCTACAATGAGCAGTTCTTC. This chain links TRBV6-5 with TRBJ2-1; 8 bases are shared with TRBD1. The CDR3 totals 15 residues. Germline assignment: CDR1 MNHEY and CDR2 SVGAGI. V trimming: 3 bases; J trimming: 3 bases; junction bases outside the gene matches: 4.

The V and J genes are TRBV28 and TRBJ2-1, with 10 nucleotides matching TRBD2. The CDR3 runs 15 residues. Germline V CDR1 and CDR2: MDHEN, SYDVKM. The junction had 9 bases not matched to a gene; V was cut back by 3 bases and J by 10 bases. CDR3 coding DNA: TGTGCCAGCAGTTTGCGGCTAGCGGGGGCGTGGGAGCAGTTCTTC. Protein sequence: CASSLRLAGAWEQFF.

This clonotype was counted at least ten times. The V and J genes are TRBV28 and TRBJ2-7; D may be TRBD1 or TRBD2 (5 bases each). There are 16 residues in the CDR3. Germline V CDR1 and CDR2: MDHEN, SYDVKM. Between the trimmed V and J ends, which lost 3 bases and 0 bases, there was a span of 15 bases. In DNA, the CDR3 is TGTGCCAGCAGTTTCCTCCGGGACCTCAACTCCTACGAGCAGTACTTC. Its translation is CASSFLRDLNSYEQYF.

This clonotype was seen only a few times. J is TRBJ2-3 and V is TRBV29-1, with D perhaps being TRBD1 or TRBD2 (5 bases each). The germline V gene has CDR1 SQVTM and CDR2 ANQGSEA. The germline V and J ends were trimmed by 0 bases and 1 base, with 11 bases remaining between them. The CDR3 contains 15 residues. CDR3 loop: CSVEDGGWGTDTQYF. In nucleotides, the CDR3 is TGCAGCGTTGAAGATGGGGGTTGGGGCACAGATACGCAGTATTTT.